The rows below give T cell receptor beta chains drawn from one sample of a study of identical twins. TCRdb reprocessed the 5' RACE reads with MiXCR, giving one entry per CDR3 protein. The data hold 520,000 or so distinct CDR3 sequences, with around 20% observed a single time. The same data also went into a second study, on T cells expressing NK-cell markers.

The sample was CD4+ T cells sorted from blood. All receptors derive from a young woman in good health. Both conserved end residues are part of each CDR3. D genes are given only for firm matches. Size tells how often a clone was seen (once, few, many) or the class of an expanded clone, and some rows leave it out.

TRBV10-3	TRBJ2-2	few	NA	TGTGCCATCAGTGAGTCGCAGCTATTGAACACCGGGGAGCTGTTTTTT	CAISESQLLNTGELFF
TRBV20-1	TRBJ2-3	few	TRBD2	TGCAGTGCTAGGGGTGGCCTAGCGGGATCCGCAGATACGCAGTATTTT	CSARGGLAGSADTQYF
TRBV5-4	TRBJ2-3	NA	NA	TGTGCCAGCAGTTTCCAACGGCGGATCACAGATACGCAGTATTTT	CASSFQRRITDTQYF
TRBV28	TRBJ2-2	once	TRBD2	TGTGCCAGCAGGAGAGGCGGGAGGGACACCGGGGAGCTGTTTTTT	CASRRGGRDTGELFF
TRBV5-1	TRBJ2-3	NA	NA	TGCGCCAGCAGTCCACCGCGGGGAGGCACCCCAGATACGCAGTATTTT	CASSPPRGGTPDTQYF
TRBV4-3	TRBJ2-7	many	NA	TGCGCCAGCAGCCAAGGCCATGTGAGCGGAGCCTACGAGCAGTACTTC	CASSQGHVSGAYEQYF
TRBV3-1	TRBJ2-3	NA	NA	TGTGCCAGCAGCCAGTCAGGGGGCACAGATACGCAGTATTTT	CASSQSGGTDTQYF
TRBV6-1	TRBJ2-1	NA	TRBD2	TGTGCCAGCAGTGAAGTGGCCGGGACTATTGGGGAGCAGTTCTTC	CASSEVAGTIGEQFF
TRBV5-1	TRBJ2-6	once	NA	TGCGCCAGCAGCTTGGCCGTCCAACGTTTGTCCTCTGGGGCCAACGTCCTGACTTTC	CASSLAVQRLSSGANVLTF
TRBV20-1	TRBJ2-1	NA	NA	TGCAGTGTAAGGCGGAGCAATGAGCAGTTCTTC	CSVRRSNEQFF
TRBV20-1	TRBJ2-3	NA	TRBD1	TGCAGTGCTAGAGATAGGACAGGGCGGGCAGATACGCAGTATTTT	CSARDRTGRADTQYF
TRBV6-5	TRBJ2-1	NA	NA	TGTGCCAGCAGTTACTCGGGGGCAGGGGGGATCACCAATGAGCAGTTCTTC	CASSYSGAGGITNEQFF
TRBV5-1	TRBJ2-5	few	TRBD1	TGCGCCAGCGGGCTAAAGACAGGGGTAGGACAAGAGACCCAGTACTTC	CASGLKTGVGQETQYF
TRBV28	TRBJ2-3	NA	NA	TGTGCCAGCAGCTTGAATGGGGTAACAGATACGCAGTATTTT	CASSLNGVTDTQYF
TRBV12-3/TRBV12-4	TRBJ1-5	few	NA	TGTGCCAGCAGTCGGCAGGGCGCGTATAGCAATCAGCCCCAGCATTTT	CASSRQGAYSNQPQHF
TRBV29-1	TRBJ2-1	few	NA	TGCAGCGTTGAAGAGCTTCGGGCGTTCTACAATGAGCAGTTCTTC	CSVEELRAFYNEQFF
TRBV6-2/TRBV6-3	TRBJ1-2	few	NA	TGTGCCAGCAGACAGAGCTACTATGGCTACACCTTC	CASRQSYYGYTF
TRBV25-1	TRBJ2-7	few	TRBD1	TGTGCCAGCAGTGACCGCACCGGGACAGGGCCCTCCGAGCAGTACTTC	CASSDRTGTGPSEQYF
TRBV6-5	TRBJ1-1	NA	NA	TGTGCCAGCGGGGTCGACGGGACTGAAGCTTTCTTT	CASGVDGTEAFF
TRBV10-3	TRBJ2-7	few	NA	TGTGCCATCAGTGGGAGCTACTACGAGCAGTACTTC	CAISGSYYEQYF
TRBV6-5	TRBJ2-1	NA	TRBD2	TGTGCCAGCAGTGCCTCGACCGGGACTAGCGGTAGGAAGCAGTTCTTC	CASSASTGTSGRKQFF
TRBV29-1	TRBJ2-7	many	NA	TGCAGCGTCCAGGGCAGTATCTACGAGCAGTACTTC	CSVQGSIYEQYF
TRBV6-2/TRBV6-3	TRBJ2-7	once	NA	TGTGCCAGCAGTTACCCGGAGGGGACAGCTTCCTACGAGCAGTACTTC	CASSYPEGTASYEQYF
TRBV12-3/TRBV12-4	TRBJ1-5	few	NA	TGTGCCAGCAGTTTCGCCGCAGGGAAAAGATCCCCCCAGCCCCAGCATTTT	CASSFAAGKRSPQPQHF
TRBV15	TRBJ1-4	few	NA	TGTGCCACCAGCAGAGATCGGGACATAATCGGGGAAAAACTGTTTTTT	CATSRDRDIIGEKLFF
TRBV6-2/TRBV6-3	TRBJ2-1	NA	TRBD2	TGTGCCAGCGTGGGGCTAGCGGCGACCCGGGGGAACAATGAGCAGTTCTTC	CASVGLAATRGNNEQFF
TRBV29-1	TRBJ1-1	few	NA	TGCAGCGTTGTGCCGGGACTAACTGAAGCTTTCTTT	CSVVPGLTEAFF
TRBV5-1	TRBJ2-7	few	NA	TGCGCCAGCAGCTGGGACAAGGTAGGCGAGCAGTACTTC	CASSWDKVGEQYF
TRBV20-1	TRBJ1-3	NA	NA	TGCAGTGCTAGTCCCGCCGCCCCGGGAAACACCATATATTTT	CSASPAAPGNTIYF
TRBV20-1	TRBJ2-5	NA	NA	TGCAGTGCCTGGGGACGGGGGGAGACCCAGTACTTC	CSAWGRGETQYF
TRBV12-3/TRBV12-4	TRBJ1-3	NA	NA	TGTGCCAGCAGTCCTGCCAGGACGAGCTCTGGAAACACCATATATTTT	CASSPARTSSGNTIYF
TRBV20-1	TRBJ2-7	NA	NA	TGCAGTGCTATGGGCTTCAACGAGCAGTACTTC	CSAMGFNEQYF